The 24 T cell receptor beta chains presented below share a single source sample, sequenced in a study of T cell changes during pregnancy in multiple sclerosis (dated by TCRdb to about 2019). The library was prepared using the immunoSEQ multiplex PCR assay. The table comes from immuneACCESS by way of TCRdb, which keeps in-frame sequences with V and J called. Part of the clones is missing from these tables; in studies checked, under half for an unresolved V gene and the rest for unknown reasons. The sample yields 55,000 to 85,000 clones; roughly 94% were counted once. The top ten constitute less than 0.65% of the sample. The input for sequencing was peripheral blood, taken in the third trimester of pregnancy. The receptors come from a female donor with multiple sclerosis, enrolled in a pregnancy study.

The rearrangement joins TRBV9 to TRBJ1-1, with unresolved D. The CDR3 runs 15 residues. Trimming stripped 4 bases from V and 6 bases from J, with 19 bases between. The germline V gene encodes CDR1 SGDLS and CDR2 YYNGEE. CDR3 nucleotides: TGTGCCAGCAGCCCCCGCCGCGACCTGCGGCCTGAAGCTTTCTTT. Amino acids: CASSPRRDLRPEAFF.

The V call is TRBV29-1, the J call TRBJ2-1; no firm D call. The ends were cut back, 4 bases at V and 0 bases at J, with 10 bases in the middle. The CDR3 length is 14 residues. The germline CDR1 and CDR2 sequences are SQVTM and ANQGSEA. The CDR3 region is CSVVRVDSYNEQFF. The DNA of the CDR3 is TGCAGCGTTGTGCGCGTAGACTCCTACAATGAGCAGTTCTTC.

The V and J genes are TRBV6-1 and TRBJ1-2; D unresolved. Germline lookup yields CDR1 MNHNS and CDR2 SASEGT. V lost 5 bases, J lost 8 bases, and 21 bases lay in between. This CDR3 region has 15 residues. CDR3 in amino acids: CASSLTTGEAGGYTF. The CDR3 DNA follows: TGTGCCAGCAGTCTTACGACTGGGGAGGCGGGCGGCTACACCTTC.

This clone was recorded only once. This sequence joins TRBV10-2 and TRBJ2-5, with D possibly being TRBD2 (6 bases). Trimming shortened V by 2 bases and J by 5 bases, and 12 bases separated the two germline ends. The CDR3 sequence is 14 residues long. Germline lookup yields CDR1 WSHSY and CDR2 SAAADI. The DNA for the CDR3 is TGCGCCAGCAGTGAGAACGGCGGGGTCGAGACCCAGTACTTC. Its protein is CASSENGGVETQYF.

DNA of the CDR3: TGTGCCAGCAGCTTAGTCGGGGGTAGCCCTGATGAGCAGTTCTTC. Translation: CASSLVGGSPDEQFF. V is TRBV7-3 and J is TRBJ2-1; tentatively, D is TRBD2 (6 bases). Germline V gene sequence: CDR1 SGHTA, CDR2 FQGTGA. V was clipped by 2 bases and J by 8 bases, with 16 bases between them. The CDR3 runs 15 residues. Together with reference TRBV7-3 and TRBJ2-1, the CDR3 gives the full variable domain: GAGVSQTPSNKVTEKGKYVELRCDPISGHTALYWYRQSLGQGPEFLIYFQGTGAADDSGLPNDRFFAVRPEGSVSTLKIQRTERGDSAVYLCASSLVGGSPDEQFFGPGTRLTVL.

The rearrangement joins TRBV7-9 to TRBJ2-3; D is unclear. V was pared by 1 base and J by 6 bases, with 11 bases between. CDR1 and CDR2 (germline): SEHNR, FQNEAQ (reference sequence). The CDR3 loop spans 14 amino acids. CDR3 bases: TGTGCCAGCAGCTTAGTTTCTGTCCGGGATACGCAGTATTTT. This encodes CASSLVSVRDTQYF.

The chain is built from TRBV6-5 and TRBJ2-7; 9 bases are shared with TRBD2. The CDR3 is 15 amino acids. With V trimmed by 2 bases and J by 4 bases, 6 bases remained unmatched. CDR1 MNHEY and CDR2 SVGAGI come from the germline V gene. CDR3 DNA sequence: TGTGCCAGCAGTTACCAGCGGGGGGCAGTTTACGAGCAGTACTTC. It translates to CASSYQRGAVYEQYF.

The chain links TRBV10-3 to TRBJ2-1, with 9 bases fitting TRBD1. CDR1 and CDR2 from the germline V gene are ENHRY and SYGVKD. V shed 4 bases, J shed 5 bases, and the junction held 0 bases outside the gene matches. The CDR3 spans 13 residues. The CDR3 loop is CAISGTGDNEQFF. The CDR3 DNA follows: TGTGCCATCAGTGGGACAGGGGACAATGAGCAGTTCTTC.

This rearrangement joins TRBV6-5 to TRBJ2-7; 8 bases are a match to TRBD1. CDR1 MNHEY and CDR2 SVGAGI come from the germline V gene. The CDR3 spans 15 residues. Trimming took 0 bases from V and 6 from J; bases not matched to a gene: 7. Written as DNA, the CDR3 is TGTGCCAGCAGTTACTCCGGACAGGGTCAGGGCGAGCAGTACTTC. The encoded protein is CASSYSGQGQGEQYF.

The gene calls are TRBV7-9 and TRBJ2-3, with D possibly matching TRBD1 (6 bases). The CDR3 is 18 amino acids. Deletions cut 4 bases from V and 0 bases from J, with 20 bases between. Germline lookup yields CDR1 SEHNR and CDR2 FQNEAQ (reference sequence). The CDR3 nucleotides are TGTGCCAGCAGCTATGGGGGCCGGGCAGGCTATAGCACAGATACGCAGTATTTT. This codes for CASSYGGRAGYSTDTQYF.

The genes are TRBV7-2 and TRBJ1-1; D is perhaps TRBD1 (5 bases). The V gene's germline CDR1 is SGHTA and CDR2 FQGNSA. The ends were cut back, 0 bases at V and 6 bases at J, with 11 bases in the middle. The CDR3 is made up of 14 amino acids. CDR3 protein: CASSLAPGLAEAFF. The CDR3 bases are TGTGCCAGCAGCTTAGCCCCAGGGTTGGCTGAAGCTTTCTTT.

The chain has TRBV19 and TRBJ2-7; D is perhaps TRBD2 (5 bases). Germline values: CDR1 LNHDA, CDR2 SQIVND (reference sequence). The CDR3 runs to 12 residues. V lost 10 bases and J lost 0, with 10 bases in between. DNA for the CDR3: TGTGCCACTAGCTCCAGCTCCTACGAGCAGTACTTC. This encodes CATSSSSYEQYF.

The chain employs TRBV7-2 and TRBJ1-1; D is perhaps TRBD1 (6 bases). V was trimmed by 1 base and J by 5 bases, leaving 20 bases between them. The CDR3 has 17 amino acids. Germline-derived CDR1 and CDR2 are SGHTA and FQGNSA. Here the CDR3 DNA reads TGTGCCAGCAGCTTAGGGGGGAGGGGGAACTATGGGACTGAAGCTTTCTTT. It specifies CASSLGGRGNYGTEAFF. Combining the CDR3 with reference TRBV7-2 and TRBJ1-1 gives the whole variable domain GAGVSQSPSNKVTEKGKDVELRCDPISGHTALYWYRQSLGQGLEFLIYFQGNSAPDKSGLPSDRFSAERTGGSVSTLTIQRTQQEDSAVYLCASSLGGRGNYGTEAFFGQGTRLTVV.

This clone appeared once. The chain uses TRBV4-3 and TRBJ1-5; D is unresolved. Germline CDR1 reads LGHNA; CDR2 reads YSLEER. There are 17 residues in the CDR3. Trimming took off 0 bases at V and 0 bases at J, with 12 bases between the two ends. CDR3: CASSQELMSYSNQPQHF. The CDR3 DNA reads TGCGCCAGCAGCCAAGAACTGATGTCTTATAGCAATCAGCCCCAGCATTTT.

This chain links TRBV30 with TRBJ1-2, with TRBD1 matching over 7 bases. This CDR3 is built from 12 residues. Unmatched junction bases numbered 7, after V lost 4 bases and J lost 8 bases. Germline V lookup: CDR1 GTSNPN, CDR2 SVGIG (reference sequence). For the CDR3, the DNA is TGTGCCTGGATGCCAGGGGGGCTAGGCTACACCTTC. This encodes CAWMPGGLGYTF.

The V gene is TRBV7-3, the J gene TRBJ2-1; 11 nucleotides match TRBD2. V lost 3 bases, J lost 2 bases, and 0 bases stayed unmatched. Germline loops: CDR1 SGHTA, CDR2 FQGTGA. The CDR3 runs to 15 residues. The CDR3 DNA follows: TGTGCCAGCAGCTTGACTAGCGGGGCCTACAATGAGCAGTTCTTC. It codes for CASSLTSGAYNEQFF.

The rearrangement uses TRBV5-4 and TRBJ2-3; D might be TRBD2 (6 bases). Per the germline V gene, CDR1 is SGHNT and CDR2 is YYREEE (reference sequence). The CDR3 has 14 residues. With 1 base removed from V and 6 bases from J, the gap between germline ends came to 12 bases. The CDR3: CASSLRGGSDTQYF. The CDR3 region has the DNA TGTGCCAGCAGCTTGCGGGGAGGCTCCGATACGCAGTATTTT. The whole variable domain, filled in from reference TRBV5-4 and TRBJ2-3, reads ETGVTQSPTHLIKTRGQQVTLRCSSQSGHNTVSWYQQALGQGPQFIFQYYREEENGRGNFPPRFSGLQFPNYSSELNVNALELDDSALYLCASSLRGGSDTQYFGPGTRLTVL.

This clone came up once. Germline and junction disagree at one end, which may indicate a read error. This chain connects TRBV7-7 to TRBJ2-2; the match to TRBD1 covers 10 bases. Germline V gene data show CDR1 as SSHAT and CDR2 as FNYEAQ (reference sequence). The CDR3 consists of 15 residues. CDR3 coding DNA: TGTGCTAGCAGCAAGGACAGGGGGATCACCGGGGAGCTGTTTTTT. Protein: CASSKDRGITGELFF.

The chain combines TRBV19 with TRBJ1-2; 9 bases line up with TRBD1. Germline V CDR1 and CDR2: LNHDA, SQIVND (reference sequence). J was trimmed by 5 bases and V by 7 bases; bases with no gene match: 8. The length of the CDR3 is 14 residues. The CDR3: CASTLGQGVYGYTF. CDR3 in DNA: TGTGCCAGTACCTTGGGACAGGGAGTTTATGGCTACACCTTC.

CDR3 bases: TGTGCCAGCAGCTTAGGCTCCACGGGCATTCAGTACTTC. It specifies CASSLGSTGIQYF. This chain uses TRBV11-1 with TRBJ2-4, with D unresolved. This CDR3 comprises 13 residues. Trimming stripped 1 base from V and 9 bases from J, with 10 bases between. Germline V gives CDR1 SGHAT, CDR2 FQDESV (reference sequence).

The chain carries TRBV6-5 and TRBJ1-5; D remains ambiguous. The CDR3 has 15 residues. Germline V gene sequence: CDR1 MNHEY, CDR2 SVGAGI. Trimming shortened V by 0 bases and J by 4 bases, and 10 bases separated the two germline ends. CDR3 region: CASSYSRGSNQPQHF. In nucleotides, the CDR3 is TGTGCCAGCAGTTACTCAAGAGGGAGTAATCAGCCCCAGCATTTT.

The V gene is TRBV30, the J gene TRBJ2-3; possibly TRBD1 for D (5 bases). Between the trimmed V and J ends, which lost 4 bases and 2 bases, there was a span of 13 bases. CDR1 and CDR2 (germline): GTSNPN, SVGIG (reference sequence). CDR3 length equals 14 residues. The CDR3 nucleotides are TGTGCCTGGACTCAGGGAAGGGTCACAGATACGCAGTATTTT. Translating gives CAWTQGRVTDTQYF. Filled out from reference TRBV30 and TRBJ2-3, the complete variable domain reads SQTIHQWPATLVQPVGSPLSLECTVEGTSNPNLYWYRQAAGRGLQLLFYSVGIGQISSEVPQNLSASRPQDRQFILSSKKLLLSDSGFYLCAWTQGRVTDTQYFGPGTRLTVL.

This clone was counted once. CDR3 sequence reads: CSVDRGTEAFF. The CDR3 DNA follows: TGCAGCGTCGATCGGGGGACTGAAGCTTTCTTT. The J gene is TRBJ1-1, the V gene TRBV29-1; D possibly corresponds to TRBD1 (5 bases). There are 11 residues in the CDR3. CDR1 is SQVTM, CDR2 ANQGSEA, per germline. V dropped 6 bases and J dropped 5 bases, with 10 bases sitting between them.

V is TRBV4-2 and J is TRBJ1-3; 8 positions match TRBD1. The CDR3 has 15 amino acids. Germline-derived CDR1 and CDR2 are LGHNA and YNFKEQ. After removal of 3 bases from V and 4 bases from J, the junction contained 5 bases not matched to a gene. As DNA, the CDR3 is TGTGCCAGCAGCCACGTGACAGGGGTCGGAAACACCATATATTTT. Encoded protein: CASSHVTGVGNTIYF.